The 8 T cell receptor beta chains given below trace back to one sample, sequenced in a study of cytomegalovirus exposure and HLA in healthy donors. Both 60 Vbeta primers and 13 Jbeta primers went into the PCR. Measured with immunoSEQ multiplex PCR; TCRdb has only the in-frame clones, and not every one. The sample lists 240,000 or so clones; about 86% were seen once. The specimen was PBMCs. Receptors originate from a woman in her sixties in good health and CMV-seropositive.

In this sample, this clone turned up once. This chain connects TRBV9 to TRBJ2-7; TRBD2 is a possible D gene (5 bases). V was clipped by 0 bases and J by 3 bases, with 10 bases between them. CDR3 length equals 14 residues. Looked up from germline, CDR1 is SGDLS and CDR2 is YYNGEE. The CDR3 DNA reads as TGTGCCAGCAGCGTAGATGTCGGGGACTACGAGCAGTACTTC. Translating it yields CASSVDVGDYEQYF.

The gene calls are TRBV28 and TRBJ1-2, with 10 bases aligning to TRBD1. Germline V CDR1 and CDR2: MDHEN, SYDVKM. V lost 5 bases, J lost 7 bases, and 4 bases stayed unmatched. The CDR3 consists of 13 residues. The CDR3 DNA reads as TGTGCCAGCAGTGGGACAGGGGTACGTGGCTACACCTTC. As protein: CASSGTGVRGYTF.

The rearrangement links TRBV11-3 to TRBJ2-2; maybe TRBD2 (7 bases). CDR3 length: 16 amino acids. The germline V gene encodes CDR1 SGHNT and CDR2 YENEEA. Trimming left V 2 bases short and J 4 bases short, with 14 bases between. The DNA for the CDR3 is TGTGCCAGCAGCTTAAGTGGGGGGGCGGTCACCGGGGAGCTGTTTTTT. Translation: CASSLSGGAVTGELFF.

The V call is TRBV7-2, the J call TRBJ2-7; TRBD1 agrees at 7 bases. The V gene's germline CDR1 is SGHTA and CDR2 FQGNSA. This CDR3 region has 14 residues. V gave up 5 bases and J gave up 1 base; unmatched junction bases: 5. The CDR3 DNA reads TGTGCCAGCAGCGTAAGCAGGGGGTCCTACGAGCAGTACTTC. Encoded protein: CASSVSRGSYEQYF.

The gene calls are TRBV5-1 and TRBJ2-5; 7 bases match TRBD2. V shed 5 bases and J 2 bases; nucleotides not matched to a gene: 6. CDR1 and CDR2 from the germline V gene are SGHRS and YFSETQ. The CDR3 totals 14 residues. CDR3 sequence (DNA): TGCGCCAGCAGTACACCGGGACTACAAGAGACCCAGTACTTC. Protein product: CASSTPGLQETQYF.

This chain joins TRBV9 and TRBJ2-7; 8 nucleotides match TRBD1. From germline, CDR1 is SGDLS and CDR2 YYNGEE. This CDR3 is 14 amino acids long. Germline trimming cut 4 bases from V and 2 bases from J; bases unmatched to any gene: 5. CDR3 sequence reads: CASSPGDRTYEQYF. CDR3 sequence (DNA): TGTGCCAGCAGCCCAGGGGACAGGACCTACGAGCAGTACTTC. Full variable domain (missing parts from reference TRBV9 and TRBJ2-7): DSGVTQTPKHLITATGQRVTLRCSPRSGDLSVYWYQQSLDQGLQFLIQYYNGEERAKGNILERFSAQQFPDLHSELNLSSLELGDSALYFCASSPGDRTYEQYFGPGTRLTVT.

This chain uses TRBV6-4 with TRBJ2-2, with no clear D. The V end lost 4 bases, the J end lost 1 base, and 7 bases lay between the germline ends. The V gene's germline CDR1 is MRHNA and CDR2 SNTAGT. This CDR3 is built from 14 residues. The CDR3: CASSVAGNTGELFF. The CDR3 DNA reads as TGTGCCAGCAGTGTCGCAGGGAACACCGGGGAGCTGTTTTTT.

CDR3 protein: CASSLFPGTTTAEQFF. CDR3 coding DNA: TGTGCCAGCAGCTTATTCCCCGGGACTACCACCGCTGAGCAGTTCTTC. The genes are TRBV7-9 and TRBJ2-1; 7 nucleotides line up with TRBD2. V gave up 2 bases and J gave up 9 bases; unmatched junction bases: 13. The germline gives CDR1 SEHNR, CDR2 FQNEAQ (reference sequence). The CDR3 runs 16 residues.